The 32 T cell receptor beta chains reported below all come from one sample, sequenced in a study of human T cells and chemical hapten exposure. The library tagged individual cDNA molecules with unique molecular identifiers. TCRdb redid the calling of the reads with MiXCR, one entry per CDR3 protein. The sample records about 670 distinct CDR3 sequences, around 59% being singletons. Treatment given: therapeutic diphenylcyclopropenone sensitization with weekly scalp DPC. The sequencing here drew on whole blood, taken before DPC sensitization or 2, 6, or about 24 weeks after (not recorded which). The receptors stem from an adult with alopecia areata. Some clones in this sample may be carry-over from other donors' samples. This table probably holds off-target reads from a library built for another chain.

The chain has TRBV20-1 and TRBJ1-5; no reliable D call. Germline values: CDR1 DFQATT, CDR2 SNEGSKA (reference sequence). Trimming removed 1 base from V and 0 bases from J, with 7 bases in between. This CDR3 is 14 amino acids long. The CDR3 nucleotides are TGCAGTGCTAGAGCGGATAATAGCAATCAGCCCCAGCATTTT. This sequence encodes CSARADNSNQPQHF.

CDR3 sequence reads: CATSREETQYF. The CDR3 DNA is TGTGCCACCAGCAGGGAGGAGACCCAGTACTTC. The J gene is TRBJ2-5, the V gene TRBV15; D gene uncertain. From germline, CDR1 is LNHNV and CDR2 YYDKDF (reference sequence). The CDR3 sequence is 11 residues long. Trimming stripped 3 bases from V and 5 bases from J, with 4 bases between.

V and J are TRBV18 and TRBJ1-1, with D uncertain. V lost 9 bases, J lost 0 bases, and 11 bases lay in between. The CDR3 sequence is 13 residues long. The germline CDR1 and CDR2 sequences are KGHSH and LQKENI. The CDR3 nucleotides are TGTGCCAGTTCAGGACCGGTGAACACTGAAGCTTTCTTT. Its protein product is CASSGPVNTEAFF.

The genes are TRBV2 and TRBJ2-7, with 8 nucleotides matching TRBD2. Germline CDR1 is SNHLY and CDR2 is FYNNEI. CDR3 length: 13 amino acids. With 9 bases clipped from V and 7 bases from J, the junction kept 11 bases outside the gene matches. This CDR3 is CASERGGTPEQYF. CDR3 in DNA: TGTGCCAGTGAACGGGGGGGGACTCCTGAGCAGTACTTC. Together with reference TRBV2 and TRBJ2-7, the CDR3 gives the full variable domain: EPEVTQTPSHQVTQMGQEVILRCVPISNHLYFYWYRQILGQKVEFLVSFYNNEISEKSEIFDDQFSVERPDGSNFTLKIRSTKLEDSAMYFCASERGGTPEQYFGPGTRLTVT.

This clonotype was found a few times. The rearrangement joins TRBV7-2 to TRBJ2-2, with D unclear. The CDR3 loop spans 13 amino acids. Between the trimmed V and J ends, which lost 5 bases and 6 bases, there was a span of 10 bases. CDR1 SGHTA and CDR2 FQGNSA come from the germline V gene. The CDR3 spells CASSLKVAGELFF. The CDR3 DNA is TGTGCCAGCAGCCTCAAGGTCGCCGGGGAGCTGTTTTTT.

The chain combines TRBV24-1 with TRBJ2-3; D unresolved. Trimming took off 3 bases at V and 0 bases at J, with 9 bases between the two ends. The CDR3 has 15 amino acids. Per germline, CDR1 KGHDR and CDR2 SFDVKD. Here the CDR3 DNA reads TGTGCCACCAGTGATCCACCGACTAGCACAGATACGCAGTATTTT. This gives the protein CATSDPPTSTDTQYF.

This clonotype is a singleton in its sample. The J gene is TRBJ2-1, the V gene TRBV7-9; no firm D call. Germline V gives CDR1 SEHNR, CDR2 FQNEAQ (reference sequence). V was pared by 1 base and J by 5 bases, with 9 bases between. CDR3 length: 14 residues. The CDR3 DNA follows: TGTGCCAGCAGCTTAGGGTCGTTAAACAATGAGCAGTTCTTC. Translating gives CASSLGSLNNEQFF.

The V and J genes are TRBV10-3 and TRBJ2-1; possibly TRBD2 for D (6 bases). Per the germline V gene, CDR1 is ENHRY and CDR2 is SYGVKD. V was trimmed by 11 bases and J by 4 bases, leaving 18 bases between them. This CDR3 has 14 residues. The CDR3 region is CASSPGDLYNEQFF. The CDR3 coding sequence is TGTGCCTCCTCACCGGGGGACCTATACAATGAGCAGTTCTTC.

The rearrangement joins TRBV2 to TRBJ1-4, with D perhaps TRBD1 (5 bases). Trimming took off 1 base at V and 11 bases at J, with 11 bases between the two ends. The germline V gene encodes CDR1 SNHLY and CDR2 FYNNEI. The length of the CDR3 is 13 residues. CDR3 DNA: TGTGCCAGCAGTGAAGGACAGACGGATAAACTGTTTTTT. This translates into CASSEGQTDKLFF.

The chain recombines TRBV7-2 with TRBJ2-5, with D perhaps matching TRBD2 (6 bases). This CDR3 spans 14 amino acids. The V end lost 2 bases, the J end lost 1 base, and 8 bases lay between the germline ends. CDR1 and CDR2 from the germline V gene are SGHTA and FQGNSA. The CDR3 coding sequence is TGTGCCAGCAGCTTACCGCGGGGCCAAGAGACCCAGTACTTC. Its protein product is CASSLPRGQETQYF.

The chain employs TRBV7-2 and TRBJ1-1; 7 nucleotides match TRBD1. Germline CDR1 SGHTA, CDR2 FQGNSA. This CDR3 spans 12 amino acids. The junction had 4 bases not matched to a gene; V was cut back by 5 bases and J by 7 bases. CDR3 residues: CASSHRGGEAFF. In nucleotides, the CDR3 is TGTGCCAGCAGCCACAGGGGAGGTGAAGCTTTCTTT.

This clonotype was found a few times. This chain joins TRBV28 and TRBJ2-5, with 9 bases fitting TRBD1. V lost 8 bases, J lost 4 bases, and 5 bases stayed unmatched. This CDR3 contains 13 residues. Germline V gives CDR1 MDHEN, CDR2 SYDVKM. CDR3: CASGQGRLETQYF. As DNA, the CDR3 is TGTGCCAGCGGACAGGGGAGGTTAGAGACCCAGTACTTC.

This clonotype was seen more than once but under ten times. The V and J genes are TRBV18 and TRBJ2-7, with D unclear. Germline lookup yields CDR1 KGHSH and CDR2 LQKENI. V lost 2 bases and J lost 2, with 10 bases in between. The CDR3 length is 14 residues. Here the CDR3 DNA reads TGTGCCAGCTCACCAAGGCAGATTACCTACGAGCAGTACTTC. It specifies CASSPRQITYEQYF.

V is TRBV20-1 and J is TRBJ2-1, with 9 positions matching TRBD2. V lost 5 bases to trimming and J lost 8 bases; unmatched junction nucleotides: 4. The CDR3 contains 12 residues. CDR1 and CDR2 from the germline V gene are DFQATT and SNEGSKA (reference sequence). CDR3 sequence reads: CSARSGSHEQFF. In nucleotides, the CDR3 is TGCAGTGCTCGTAGCGGGAGCCATGAGCAGTTCTTC.

This clonotype was seen only a few times. The CDR3 protein is CASSQDRVYGYTF. In nucleotides, the CDR3 is TGTGCCAGCAGCCAAGATAGGGTGTATGGCTACACCTTC. V and J are TRBV4-2 and TRBJ1-2, with D unresolved. From germline, CDR1 is LGHNA and CDR2 YNFKEQ. The CDR3 sequence is 13 residues long. V was cut by 0 bases and J by 5 bases, with 7 bases left in between.

This chain joins TRBV11-2 and TRBJ2-2; D not certain. Per germline, CDR1 SGHAT and CDR2 FQNNGV. CDR3 length: 11 amino acids. Trimming left V 5 bases short and J 7 bases short, with 5 bases between. CDR3 DNA: TGTGCCAGCAGCCCGTACGGGGAGCTGTTTTTT. The encoded protein is CASSPYGELFF.

The V and J genes are TRBV6-5 and TRBJ1-1; 10 bases align to TRBD1. V lost 5 bases to trimming and J lost 5 bases; unmatched junction nucleotides: 5. The CDR3 runs to 14 residues. The germline V gene encodes CDR1 MNHEY and CDR2 SVGAGI. Written as DNA, the CDR3 is TGTGCCAGCAGTCCGGACAGGGGGAGAACTGAAGCTTTCTTT. As protein: CASSPDRGRTEAFF.

The chain employs TRBV27 and TRBJ2-3; weak D call: TRBD2 (5 bases). Per the germline V gene, CDR1 is MNHEY and CDR2 is SMNVEV (reference sequence). CDR3 length equals 13 residues. The V gene lost 4 bases and the J gene lost 4 bases, with 9 bases spanning the gap. The CDR3 is CASSYSRADTQYF. The CDR3, as DNA: TGTGCCAGCAGTTATTCGAGGGCAGATACGCAGTATTTT.

The rearrangement links TRBV12-3 or TRBV12-4 to TRBJ1-1; D is uncertain. This CDR3 spans 13 amino acids. Trimming removed 6 bases from V and 1 base from J, with 9 bases in between. The CDR3 sequence is CASSLPQNTEAFF. The DNA of the CDR3 is TGTGCCAGCAGCCTTCCACAGAACACTGAAGCTTTCTTT.

The chain joins TRBV14 to TRBJ2-1; TRBD1 or TRBD2 may be the D gene (5 bases each). Trimming shortened V by 3 bases and J by 7 bases, and 13 bases separated the two germline ends. Germline V CDR1 and CDR2: SGHDN, FVKESK. The CDR3 totals 14 residues. The CDR3 bases are TGTGCCAGCAGCCAGGGGACCGTGGGTAATGAGCAGTTCTTC. Its protein is CASSQGTVGNEQFF.

This clonotype occurred once. This rearrangement joins TRBV6-2 or TRBV6-3 to TRBJ2-2; D may be TRBD1 (6 bases). The CDR3 has 14 amino acids. Per the germline V gene, CDR1 is MNHEY and CDR2 is SVGEGT. V was trimmed by 2 bases and J by 6 bases, leaving 10 bases between them. The CDR3 bases are TGTGCCAGCAGTTACATATCAGGGGCCGGGGAGCTGTTTTTT. Its protein product is CASSYISGAGELFF.

In its sample, this clonotype was seen a few times. The chain has TRBV14 and TRBJ2-7, with TRBD2 matching over 10 bases. CDR1 SGHDN and CDR2 FVKESK come from the germline V gene. With 4 bases clipped from V and 11 bases from J, the junction kept 11 bases outside the gene matches. This CDR3 region has 14 residues. CDR3 nucleotides: TGTGCCAGCAGCCTCGGACTAGCGGCCTCCGCGGAGTACTTC. This translates into CASSLGLAASAEYF.

The chain combines TRBV13 with TRBJ1-1, with D possibly TRBD1 on 6 matching bases. The CDR3 totals 15 residues. V dropped 0 bases and J dropped 13 bases, with 21 bases sitting between them. CDR1 is PRHDT, CDR2 FYEKMQ, per germline (reference sequence). The CDR3 protein is CASSLGRDKRSYGFF. The CDR3 region has the DNA TGTGCCAGCAGCTTAGGGCGGGACAAAAGGTCTTATGGTTTCTTT.

This clonotype occurred a few times. The chain combines TRBV6-1 with TRBJ2-5; D is undetermined. Germline V gene sequence: CDR1 MNHNS, CDR2 SASEGT. The ends were cut back, 7 bases at V and 2 bases at J, with 14 bases in the middle. CDR3 length: 14 residues. The CDR3 nucleotides read TGTGCCAGCACCATAGGACGCGCTCAAGAGACCCAGTACTTC. The encoded protein is CASTIGRAQETQYF.

The V and J genes are TRBV12-3 or TRBV12-4 and TRBJ1-1, with D uncertain. The CDR3 runs to 15 residues. The V end was cut by 3 bases, the J end by 0 bases, with 11 bases between. The CDR3 sequence: CASSLFAGVNTEAFF. For the CDR3, the DNA is TGTGCCAGCAGTTTGTTTGCCGGGGTGAACACTGAAGCTTTCTTT.

The rearrangement links TRBV6-2 or TRBV6-3 to TRBJ1-4, with D perhaps TRBD1 (5 bases). In germline, CDR1 is MNHEY, CDR2 SVGEGT. This CDR3 has 17 amino acids. V lost 0 bases, J lost 7 bases, and 18 bases lay in between. CDR3 sequence: CASSYSARTLGPEKLFF. The CDR3 DNA sequence: TGTGCCAGCAGTTACTCGGCCCGGACTCTGGGACCTGAAAAACTGTTTTTT.

J is TRBJ2-7 and V is TRBV20-1, with TRBD2 matching over 9 bases. CDR3 size: 14 residues. Unmatched junction bases numbered 10, after V lost 5 bases and J lost 5 bases. Germline CDR1 reads DFQATT; CDR2 reads SNEGSKA (reference sequence). The chain's CDR3 is CSAGTSPGLHEQYF. In DNA form, the CDR3 reads TGCAGTGCTGGGACTAGCCCCGGACTCCACGAGCAGTACTTC.

This sequence joins TRBV6-2 or TRBV6-3 and TRBJ1-5; D is unclear. The CDR3 sequence is 12 residues long. Germline V CDR1 and CDR2: MNHEY, SVGEGT. V was shortened by 2 bases and J by 12 bases, with 11 bases between the two germline ends. CDR3 in DNA: TGTGCCAGCAGTTACCCTCCGGCGCTCCAGCATTTT. Amino acids: CASSYPPALQHF.

The rearrangement links TRBV7-2 to TRBJ2-5, with D possibly matching TRBD2 (6 bases). CDR3 size: 14 residues. Germline loops: CDR1 SGHTA, CDR2 FQGNSA. The V end was cut by 1 base, the J end by 4 bases, with 10 bases between. The CDR3 DNA is TGTGCCAGCAGCTTAGGGACGGGAGTAGAGACCCAGTACTTC. It encodes CASSLGTGVETQYF.

The chain combines TRBV24-1 with TRBJ2-1, with D possibly being TRBD1 (5 bases). Per the germline V gene, CDR1 is KGHDR and CDR2 is SFDVKD. V dropped 0 bases and J dropped 10 bases, with 12 bases sitting between them. This CDR3 spans 14 amino acids. The CDR3 DNA reads TGTGCCACCAGTGATTTGGGCAGGGAAAGGGAGCAGTTCTTC. This gives the protein CATSDLGREREQFF.

The chain has TRBV5-1 and TRBJ2-1; tentative D call: TRBD1 (5 bases). V lost 4 bases to trimming and J lost 0 bases, with 20 bases between them. Germline values: CDR1 SGHRS, CDR2 YFSETQ. This CDR3 has 18 amino acids. CDR3 sequence reads: CASSRIGVQESSYNEQFF. The CDR3 DNA reads as TGCGCCAGCAGCAGGATTGGGGTACAGGAAAGCTCCTACAATGAGCAGTTCTTC. Full variable domain (missing parts from reference TRBV5-1 and TRBJ2-1): KAGVTQTPRYLIKTRGQQVTLSCSPISGHRSVSWYQQTPGQGLQFLFEYFSETQRNKGNFPGRFSGRQFSNSRSEMNVSTLELGDSALYLCASSRIGVQESSYNEQFFGPGTRLTVL.

The J gene is TRBJ2-3, the V gene TRBV4-3; 8 positions agree with TRBD2. With 1 base clipped from V and 6 bases from J, the junction kept 9 bases outside the gene matches. The CDR3 runs to 16 residues. Per germline, CDR1 LGHNA and CDR2 YSLEER. The CDR3 DNA sequence: TGCGCCAGCAGCCAAGGGGTAGCGGGGCCGGAGGATACGCAGTATTTT. Translating gives CASSQGVAGPEDTQYF.